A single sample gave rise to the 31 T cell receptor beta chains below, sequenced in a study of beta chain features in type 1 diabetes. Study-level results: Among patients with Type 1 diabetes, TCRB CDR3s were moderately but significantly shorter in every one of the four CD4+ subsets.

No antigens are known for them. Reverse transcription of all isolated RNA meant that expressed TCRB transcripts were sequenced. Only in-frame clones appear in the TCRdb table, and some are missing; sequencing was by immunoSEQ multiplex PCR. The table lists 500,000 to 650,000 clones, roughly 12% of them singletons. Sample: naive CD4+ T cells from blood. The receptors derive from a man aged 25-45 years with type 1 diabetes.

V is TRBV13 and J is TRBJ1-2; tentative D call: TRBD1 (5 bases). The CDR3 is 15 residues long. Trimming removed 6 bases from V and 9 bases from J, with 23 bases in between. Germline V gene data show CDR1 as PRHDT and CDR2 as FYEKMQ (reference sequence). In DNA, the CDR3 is TGTGCCAGCAGTTACACGGCGGGGCAGGTCATTAGCTACACCTTC. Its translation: CASSYTAGQVISYTF.

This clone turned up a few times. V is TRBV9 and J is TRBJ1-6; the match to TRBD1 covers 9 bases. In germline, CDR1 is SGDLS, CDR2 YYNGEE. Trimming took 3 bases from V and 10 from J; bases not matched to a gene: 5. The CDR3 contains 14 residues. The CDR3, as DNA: TGTGCCAGCAGCGGGGGACAGGGTGTGTCACCCCTCCACTTT. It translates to CASSGGQGVSPLHF.

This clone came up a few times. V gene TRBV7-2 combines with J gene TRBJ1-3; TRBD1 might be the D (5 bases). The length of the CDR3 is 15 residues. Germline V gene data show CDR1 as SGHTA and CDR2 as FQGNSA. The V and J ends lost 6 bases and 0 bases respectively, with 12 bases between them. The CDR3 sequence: CASSYLDSSGNTIYF. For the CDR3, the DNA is TGTGCCAGCAGTTACCTTGACAGCTCTGGAAACACCATATATTTT.

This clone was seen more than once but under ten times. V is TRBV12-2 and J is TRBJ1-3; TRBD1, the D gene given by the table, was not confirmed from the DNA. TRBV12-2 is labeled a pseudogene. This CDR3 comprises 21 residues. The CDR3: CASRLVAGFLVHSSSGNTIYF. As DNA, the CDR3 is TGTGCAAGTCGCTTAGTGGCAGGCTTCCTCGTCCACTCCAGCTCTGGAAACACCATATATTTT.

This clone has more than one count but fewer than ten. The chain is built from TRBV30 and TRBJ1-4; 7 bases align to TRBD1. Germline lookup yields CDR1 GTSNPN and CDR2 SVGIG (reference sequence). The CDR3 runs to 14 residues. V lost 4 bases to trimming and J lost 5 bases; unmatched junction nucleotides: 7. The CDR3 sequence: CAWNPGQRNEKLFF. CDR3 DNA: TGTGCCTGGAATCCGGGACAGAGAAATGAAAAACTGTTTTTT.

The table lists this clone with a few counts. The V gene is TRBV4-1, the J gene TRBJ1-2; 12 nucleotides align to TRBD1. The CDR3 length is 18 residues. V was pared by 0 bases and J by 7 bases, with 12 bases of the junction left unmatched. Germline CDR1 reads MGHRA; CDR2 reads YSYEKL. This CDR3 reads CASSQDGTGGRASFGYTF. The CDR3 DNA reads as TGCGCCAGCAGCCAAGATGGGACAGGGGGCAGGGCTAGCTTTGGCTACACCTTC.

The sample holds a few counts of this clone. The CDR3, as DNA: TGTGCCAGCAGCCAAGAAGGGGATACGCAGTATTTT. This encodes CASSQEGDTQYF. This chain joins TRBV4-2 and TRBJ2-3; D unresolved. Trimming removed 0 bases from V and 6 bases from J, with 4 bases in between. Per germline, CDR1 LGHNA and CDR2 YNFKEQ. The CDR3 spans 12 residues.

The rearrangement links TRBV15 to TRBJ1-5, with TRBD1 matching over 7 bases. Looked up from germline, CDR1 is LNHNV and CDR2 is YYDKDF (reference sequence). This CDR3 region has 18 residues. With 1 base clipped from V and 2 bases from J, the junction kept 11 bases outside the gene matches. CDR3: CATSRGATGNEGNQPQHF. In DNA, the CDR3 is TGTGCCACCAGCAGAGGCGCGACAGGGAATGAAGGCAATCAGCCCCAGCATTTT.

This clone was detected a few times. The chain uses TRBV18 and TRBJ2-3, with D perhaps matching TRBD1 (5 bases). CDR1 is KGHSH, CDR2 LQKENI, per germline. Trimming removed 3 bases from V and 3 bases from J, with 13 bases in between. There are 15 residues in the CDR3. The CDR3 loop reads CASSPLGVGTDTQYF. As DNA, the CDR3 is TGTGCCAGCTCACCCCTAGGGGTTGGGACAGATACGCAGTATTTT.

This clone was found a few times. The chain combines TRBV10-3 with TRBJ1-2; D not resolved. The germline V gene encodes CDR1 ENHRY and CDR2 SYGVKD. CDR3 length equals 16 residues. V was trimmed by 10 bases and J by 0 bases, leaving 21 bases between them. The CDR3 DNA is TGTGCCAGCACCGGAAGACTTCTCCCAGCTAACTATGGCTACACCTTC. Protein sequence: CASTGRLLPANYGYTF.

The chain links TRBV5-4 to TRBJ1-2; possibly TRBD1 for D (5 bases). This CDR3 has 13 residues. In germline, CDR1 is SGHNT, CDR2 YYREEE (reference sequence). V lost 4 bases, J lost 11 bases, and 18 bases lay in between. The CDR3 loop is CASSRQEGLGYTF. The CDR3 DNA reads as TGTGCCAGCAGCCGTCAAGAGGGACTTGGGTACACCTTC.

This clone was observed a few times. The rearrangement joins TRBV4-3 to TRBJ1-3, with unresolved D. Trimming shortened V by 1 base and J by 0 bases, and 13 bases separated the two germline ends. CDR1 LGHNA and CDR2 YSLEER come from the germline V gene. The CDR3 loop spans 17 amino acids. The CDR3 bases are TGCGCCAGCAGCCAAGGGTGGGGTACGGGCTCTGGAAACACCATATATTTT. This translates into CASSQGWGTGSGNTIYF.

The CDR3 nucleotides are TGCGCCAGCAGCCAAAGAGGCTCTGGGGCCAACGTCCTGACTTTC. This gives the protein CASSQRGSGANVLTF. The chain carries TRBV4-3 and TRBJ2-6; no firm D call. This CDR3 comprises 15 residues. Trimming shortened V by 2 bases and J by 0 bases, and 5 bases separated the two germline ends. Per the germline V gene, CDR1 is LGHNA and CDR2 is YSLEER.

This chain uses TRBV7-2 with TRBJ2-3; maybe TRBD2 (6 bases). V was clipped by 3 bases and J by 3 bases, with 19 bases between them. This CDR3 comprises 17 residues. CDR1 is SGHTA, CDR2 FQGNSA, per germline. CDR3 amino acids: CASSFFGMGAGTDTQYF. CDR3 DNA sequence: TGTGCCAGCAGCTTTTTCGGGATGGGTGCGGGAACAGATACGCAGTATTTT.

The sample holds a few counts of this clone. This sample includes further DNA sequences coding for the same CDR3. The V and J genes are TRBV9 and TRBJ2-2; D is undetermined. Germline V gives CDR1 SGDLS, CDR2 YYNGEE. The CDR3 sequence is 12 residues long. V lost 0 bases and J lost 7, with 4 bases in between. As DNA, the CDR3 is TGTGCCAGCAGCGTAGTTCTCGGGGAGCTGTTTTTT. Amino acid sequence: CASSVVLGELFF.

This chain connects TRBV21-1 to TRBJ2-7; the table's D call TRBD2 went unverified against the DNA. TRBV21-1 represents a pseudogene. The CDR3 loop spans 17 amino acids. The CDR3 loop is CASSKGRLVCSIYEQYF. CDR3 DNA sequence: TGTGCCAGCAGCAAGGGGAGGCTAGTCTGTTCAATTTACGAGCAGTACTTC.

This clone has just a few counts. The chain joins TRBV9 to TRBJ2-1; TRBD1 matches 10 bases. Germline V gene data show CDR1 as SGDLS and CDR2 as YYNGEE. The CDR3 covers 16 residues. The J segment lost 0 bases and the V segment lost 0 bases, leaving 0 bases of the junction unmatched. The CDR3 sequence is CASSVGDRGSYNEQFF. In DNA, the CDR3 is TGTGCCAGCAGCGTAGGGGACAGGGGCTCCTACAATGAGCAGTTCTTC. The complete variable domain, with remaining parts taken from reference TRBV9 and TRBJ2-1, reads DSGVTQTPKHLITATGQRVTLRCSPRSGDLSVYWYQQSLDQGLQFLIQYYNGEERAKGNILERFSAQQFPDLHSELNLSSLELGDSALYFCASSVGDRGSYNEQFFGPGTRLTVL.

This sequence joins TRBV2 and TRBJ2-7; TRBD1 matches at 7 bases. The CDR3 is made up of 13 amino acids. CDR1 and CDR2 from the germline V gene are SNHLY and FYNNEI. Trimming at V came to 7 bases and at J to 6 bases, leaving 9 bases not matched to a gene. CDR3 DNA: TGTGCCAGCACCCTTACCCCAGGGGGCGAGCAGTACTTC. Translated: CASTLTPGGEQYF. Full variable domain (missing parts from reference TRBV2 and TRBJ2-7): EPEVTQTPSHQVTQMGQEVILRCVPISNHLYFYWYRQILGQKVEFLVSFYNNEISEKSEIFDDQFSVERPDGSNFTLKIRSTKLEDSAMYFCASTLTPGGEQYFGPGTRLTVT.

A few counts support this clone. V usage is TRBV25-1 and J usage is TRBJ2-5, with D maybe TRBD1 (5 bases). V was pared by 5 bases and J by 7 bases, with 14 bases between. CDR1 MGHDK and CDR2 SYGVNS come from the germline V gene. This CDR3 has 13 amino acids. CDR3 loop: CASSLQDLGTQYF. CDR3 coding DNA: TGTGCCAGCAGTTTACAGGATTTGGGGACCCAGTACTTC.

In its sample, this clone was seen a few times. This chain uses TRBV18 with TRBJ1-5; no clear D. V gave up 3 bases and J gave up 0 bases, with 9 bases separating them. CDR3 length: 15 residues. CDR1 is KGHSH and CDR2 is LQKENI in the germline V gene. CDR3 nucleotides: TGTGCCAGCTCACCGAGGGTCAATAGCAATCAGCCCCAGCATTTT. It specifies CASSPRVNSNQPQHF.

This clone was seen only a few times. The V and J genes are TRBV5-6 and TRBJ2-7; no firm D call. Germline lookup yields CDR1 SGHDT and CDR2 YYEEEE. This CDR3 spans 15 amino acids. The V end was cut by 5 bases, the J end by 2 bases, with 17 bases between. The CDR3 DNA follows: TGTGCCAGCAGTCTTTCTCGAAAGGGCCCCTACGAGCAGTACTTC. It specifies CASSLSRKGPYEQYF.

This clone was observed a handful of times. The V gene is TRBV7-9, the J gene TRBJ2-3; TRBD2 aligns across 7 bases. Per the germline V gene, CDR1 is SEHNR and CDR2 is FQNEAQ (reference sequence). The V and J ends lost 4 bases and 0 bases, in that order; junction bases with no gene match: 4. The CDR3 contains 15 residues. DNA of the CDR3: TGTGCCAGCAGCTCCTTAGCGGGTAGCACAGATACGCAGTATTTT. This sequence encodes CASSSLAGSTDTQYF.

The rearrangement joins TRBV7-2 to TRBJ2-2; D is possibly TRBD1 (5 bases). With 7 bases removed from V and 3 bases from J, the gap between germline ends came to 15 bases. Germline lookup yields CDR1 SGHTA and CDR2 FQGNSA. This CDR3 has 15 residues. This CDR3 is CASTLRGRDTGELFF. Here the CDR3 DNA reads TGTGCCAGCACCCTTAGGGGCAGGGACACCGGGGAGCTGTTTTTT.

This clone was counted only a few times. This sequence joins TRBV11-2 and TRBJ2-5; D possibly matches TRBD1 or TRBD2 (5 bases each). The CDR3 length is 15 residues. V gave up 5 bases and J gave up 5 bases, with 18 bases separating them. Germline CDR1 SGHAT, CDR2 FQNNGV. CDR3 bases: TGTGCCAGCAGCAATTCTCTAGCTTCAGGGGAGACCCAGTACTTC. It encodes CASSNSLASGETQYF.

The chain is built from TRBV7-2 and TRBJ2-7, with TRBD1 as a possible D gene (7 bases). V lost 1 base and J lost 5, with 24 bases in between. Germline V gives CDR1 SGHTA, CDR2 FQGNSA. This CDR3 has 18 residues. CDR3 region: CASSLVEMEGARLHEQYF. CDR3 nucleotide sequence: TGTGCCAGCAGCTTAGTAGAGATGGAGGGGGCGCGGCTCCACGAGCAGTACTTC.

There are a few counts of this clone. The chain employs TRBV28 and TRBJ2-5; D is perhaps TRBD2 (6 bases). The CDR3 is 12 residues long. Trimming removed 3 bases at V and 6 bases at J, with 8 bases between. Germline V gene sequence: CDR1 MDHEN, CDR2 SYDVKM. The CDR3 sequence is CASSLEGQTQYF. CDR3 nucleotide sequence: TGTGCCAGCAGTTTGGAGGGACAGACCCAGTACTTC.

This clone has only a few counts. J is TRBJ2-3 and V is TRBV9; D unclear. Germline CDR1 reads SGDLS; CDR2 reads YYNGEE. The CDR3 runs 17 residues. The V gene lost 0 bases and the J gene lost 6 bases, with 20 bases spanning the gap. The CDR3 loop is CASSVVTTGHLADTQYF. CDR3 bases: TGTGCCAGCAGCGTAGTTACGACTGGGCATTTGGCTGATACGCAGTATTTT. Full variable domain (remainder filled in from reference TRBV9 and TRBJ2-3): DSGVTQTPKHLITATGQRVTLRCSPRSGDLSVYWYQQSLDQGLQFLIQYYNGEERAKGNILERFSAQQFPDLHSELNLSSLELGDSALYFCASSVVTTGHLADTQYFGPGTRLTVL.

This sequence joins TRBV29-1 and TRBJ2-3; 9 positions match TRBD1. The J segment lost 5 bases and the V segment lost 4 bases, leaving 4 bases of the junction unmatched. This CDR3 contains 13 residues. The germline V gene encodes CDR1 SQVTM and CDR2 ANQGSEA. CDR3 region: CSVGGQGVDTQYF. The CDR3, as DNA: TGCAGCGTTGGGGGACAGGGTGTAGATACGCAGTATTTT.

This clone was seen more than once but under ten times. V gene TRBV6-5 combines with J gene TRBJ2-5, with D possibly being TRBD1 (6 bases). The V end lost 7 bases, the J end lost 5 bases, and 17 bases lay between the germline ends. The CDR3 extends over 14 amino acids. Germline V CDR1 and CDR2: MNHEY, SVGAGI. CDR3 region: CASTRQGGSETQYF. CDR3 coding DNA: TGTGCCAGCACCCGGCAAGGGGGAAGCGAGACCCAGTACTTC.

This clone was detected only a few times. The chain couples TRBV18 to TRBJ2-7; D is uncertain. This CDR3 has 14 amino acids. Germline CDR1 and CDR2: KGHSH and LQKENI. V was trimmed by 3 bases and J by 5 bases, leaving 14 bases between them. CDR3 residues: CASSPSSLVDEQYF. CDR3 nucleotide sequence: TGTGCCAGCTCACCCTCATCCCTGGTAGACGAGCAGTACTTC.

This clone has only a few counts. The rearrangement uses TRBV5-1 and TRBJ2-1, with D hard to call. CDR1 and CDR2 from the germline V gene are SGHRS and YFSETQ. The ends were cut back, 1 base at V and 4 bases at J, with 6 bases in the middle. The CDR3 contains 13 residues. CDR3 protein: CASSLTDYNEQFF. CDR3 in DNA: TGCGCCAGCAGCTTGACTGATTACAATGAGCAGTTCTTC.